The 6 T cell receptor beta chains in this list originate from one sample, sequenced in a study of blood T cell repertoires in COVID-19. Some clones are missing from TCRdb's copy, which holds only in-frame ones; the method was immunoSEQ multiplex PCR. The sample includes about 60,000 clones, approximately 79% of them seen just once. Sequencing was performed on peripheral blood. The receptors shown here come from a woman in her sixties or seventies with acute or convalescent COVID-19.

This chain links TRBV7-2 with TRBJ2-3; 11 positions match TRBD1. Trimming at V came to 4 bases and at J to 2 bases, leaving 2 bases not matched to a gene. This CDR3 spans 15 amino acids. Germline CDR1 is SGHTA and CDR2 is FQGNSA. CDR3 sequence reads: CASSSGQGVTDTQYF. Written as DNA, the CDR3 is TGTGCCAGCAGCTCGGGACAGGGGGTCACAGATACGCAGTATTTT.

CDR3: CASSEARYRTEAFF. DNA for the CDR3: TGTGCCAGCAGTGAAGCCAGGTATCGAACTGAAGCTTTCTTT. The gene calls are TRBV2 and TRBJ1-1; no reliable D call. The CDR3 covers 14 residues. Germline V gives CDR1 SNHLY, CDR2 FYNNEI. With 0 bases removed from V and 5 bases from J, the gap between germline ends came to 10 bases. Filled out from reference TRBV2 and TRBJ1-1, the complete variable domain reads EPEVTQTPSHQVTQMGQEVILRCVPISNHLYFYWYRQILGQKVEFLVSFYNNEISEKSEIFDDQFSVERPDGSNFTLKIRSTKLEDSAMYFCASSEARYRTEAFFGQGTRLTVV.

The genes are TRBV6-7 and TRBJ2-1; TRBD1 agrees at 7 bases. TRBV6-7 is designated an ORF whose function remains uncertain. Trimming removed 2 bases from V and 0 bases from J; junction bases left unmatched: 1. This CDR3 has 15 amino acids. DNA for the CDR3: TGTGCCAGCAGTTACCGGACAGGCTCCTACAATGAGCAGTTCTTC. Translating gives CASSYRTGSYNEQFF.

This clone showed up just once. The rearrangement joins TRBV6-2 or TRBV6-3 to TRBJ2-1; 13 bases are a match to TRBD2. Trimming removed 2 bases from V and 6 bases from J; junction bases left unmatched: 4. Germline V gives CDR1 MNHEY, CDR2 SVGEGT. The CDR3 extends over 16 amino acids. CDR3 sequence (DNA): TGTGCCAGCAGTTACCCACTAGCGGGGGGGCTCAATGAGCAGTTCTTC. It specifies CASSYPLAGGLNEQFF.

This chain links TRBV7-2 with TRBJ2-1; weak D call: TRBD2 (5 bases). V gave up 5 bases and J gave up 9 bases, with 14 bases separating them. Germline CDR1 reads SGHTA; CDR2 reads FQGNSA. The CDR3 extends over 13 amino acids. Here the CDR3 reads CASSLQLRGEQFF. Here the CDR3 DNA reads TGTGCCAGCAGCCTCCAGCTCCGGGGTGAGCAGTTCTTC.

The V gene is TRBV7-9, the J gene TRBJ2-1; D not resolved. The CDR3 is 12 residues long. Trimming cost V 5 bases and J 7 bases, with 9 bases left between them. Per germline, CDR1 SEHNR and CDR2 FQNEAQ (reference sequence). CDR3 sequence reads: CASSQVQNEQFF. The CDR3 DNA sequence: TGTGCCAGCAGCCAGGTCCAGAATGAGCAGTTCTTC.